The clone carrying this T cell receptor beta chain was observed a handful of times. This sample is drawn from a study of response to subunit inactivated influenza vaccine. Germline V lookup: CDR1 MDHEN, CDR2 SYDVKM. V was clipped by 8 bases and J by 0 bases, with 19 bases between them. The CDR3 covers 16 residues. TCRdb itself ran the RT-PCR reads through MiXCR, one entry per CDR3 protein. The table includes just under 550,000 distinct CDR3 sequences, roughly a quarter detected once. Another study also made use of these data, one on T cells expressing NK-cell markers. That paper notes: As the method of synthesis, 5'RACE template switching with UMIs yielded TCR beta cDNA. Top CD8+ clonotypes included the dominant CD3+CD56+NKG2C+ clonotypes in roughly 6 donors.

The TCR sequence derives from a man aged 45-65 years who received an inactivated influenza vaccine. This sequence joins TRBV28 and TRBJ2-5; no clear D gene. Sequenced here: CD4+ T cells sorted from PBMCs, sampled roughly 12 days after vaccination. CDR3 bases: TGTGCCAGCGATCCAGGACGCGGTGGGTACCAAGAGACCCAGTACTTC. Translated, it gives CASDPGRGGYQETQYF.